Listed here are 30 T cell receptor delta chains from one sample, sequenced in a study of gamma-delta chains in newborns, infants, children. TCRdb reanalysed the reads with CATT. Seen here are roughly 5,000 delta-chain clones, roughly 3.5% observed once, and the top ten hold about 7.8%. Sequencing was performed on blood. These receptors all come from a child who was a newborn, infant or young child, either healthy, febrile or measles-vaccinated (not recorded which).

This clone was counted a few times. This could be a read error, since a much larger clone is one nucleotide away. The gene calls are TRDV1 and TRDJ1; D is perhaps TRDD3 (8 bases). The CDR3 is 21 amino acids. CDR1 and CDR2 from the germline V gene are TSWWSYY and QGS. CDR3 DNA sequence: TGTGCTCTTGGGGCCGCTTATTCCTACTCCCTGGGGGAGAACCCTACCGATAAACTCACCTTT. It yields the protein CALGAAYSYSLGENPTDKLTF.

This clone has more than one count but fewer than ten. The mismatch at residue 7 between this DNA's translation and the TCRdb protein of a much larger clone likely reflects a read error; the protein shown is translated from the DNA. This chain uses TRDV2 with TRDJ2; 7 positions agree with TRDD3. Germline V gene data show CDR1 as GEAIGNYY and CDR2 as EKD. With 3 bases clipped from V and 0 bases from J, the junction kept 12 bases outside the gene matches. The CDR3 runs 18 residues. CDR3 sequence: CACDALCWGASLTAQLFF. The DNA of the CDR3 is TGTGCCTGTGACGCTCTTTGCTGGGGGGCCTCTTTGACAGCACAACTCTTCTTT.

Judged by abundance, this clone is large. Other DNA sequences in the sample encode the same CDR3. This CDR3 reads CALGGLTGSWDTRQMFF. The DNA of the CDR3 is TGTGCTCTTGGGGGCCTTACTGGATCCTGGGACACCCGACAGATGTTTTTC. The chain couples TRDV1 to TRDJ3; possibly TRDD3 for D (5 bases). This CDR3 has 17 residues. Looked up from germline, CDR1 is TSWWSYY and CDR2 is QGS. V lost 4 bases to trimming and J lost 1 base, with 11 bases between them.

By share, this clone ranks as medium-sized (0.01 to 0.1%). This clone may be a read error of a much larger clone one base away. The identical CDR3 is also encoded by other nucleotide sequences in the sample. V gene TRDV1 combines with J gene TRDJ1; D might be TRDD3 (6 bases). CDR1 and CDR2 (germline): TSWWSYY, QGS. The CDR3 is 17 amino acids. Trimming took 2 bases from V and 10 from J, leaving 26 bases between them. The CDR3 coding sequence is TGTGCTCTTGGGGAAGGCGAGTTCGCGGTGGGGGTCCGGGGACTCATCTTT. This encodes CALGEGEFAVGVRGLIF.

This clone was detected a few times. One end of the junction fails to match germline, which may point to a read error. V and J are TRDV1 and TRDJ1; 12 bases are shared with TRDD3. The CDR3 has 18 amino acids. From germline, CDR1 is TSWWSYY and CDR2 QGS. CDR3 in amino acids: CALGELAGTGGYTDKRIF. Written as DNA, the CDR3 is TGTGCTCTTGGGGAATTAGCCGGTACTGGGGGATACACCGATAAACGCATCTTT.

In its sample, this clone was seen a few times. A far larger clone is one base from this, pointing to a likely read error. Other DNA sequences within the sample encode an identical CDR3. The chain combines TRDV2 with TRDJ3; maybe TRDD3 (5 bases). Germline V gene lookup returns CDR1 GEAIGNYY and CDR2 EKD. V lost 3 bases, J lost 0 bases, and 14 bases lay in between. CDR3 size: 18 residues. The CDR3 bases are TGTGCCTGTGACCTGACCTCGGGGAGCTCCTGGGACACCCGACAGATGTTTTTC. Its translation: CACDLTSGSSWDTRQMFF.

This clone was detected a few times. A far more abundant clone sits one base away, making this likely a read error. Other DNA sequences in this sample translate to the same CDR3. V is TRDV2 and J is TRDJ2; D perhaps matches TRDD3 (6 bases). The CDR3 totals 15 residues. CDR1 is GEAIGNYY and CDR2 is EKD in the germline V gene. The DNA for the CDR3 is TGTGCCTGTGACGGGAGGGGGAGCACAACAGCGCAACTCTTCTTT. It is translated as CACDGRGSTTAQLFF.

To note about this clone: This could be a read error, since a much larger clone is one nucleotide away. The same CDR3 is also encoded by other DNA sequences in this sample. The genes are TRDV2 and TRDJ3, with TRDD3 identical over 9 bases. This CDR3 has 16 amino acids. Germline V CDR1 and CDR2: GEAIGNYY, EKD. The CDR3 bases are TGTGCCTGTGACACCGGGGGATACTGGGACACCCGACAAATGTTTTTC. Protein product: CACDTGGYWDTRQMFF.

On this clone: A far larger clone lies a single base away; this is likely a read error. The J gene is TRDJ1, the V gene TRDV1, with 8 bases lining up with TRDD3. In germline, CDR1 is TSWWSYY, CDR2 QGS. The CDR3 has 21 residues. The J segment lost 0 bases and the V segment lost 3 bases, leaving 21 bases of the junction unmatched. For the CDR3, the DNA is TGTGCTCTTGGGGAGTCCTACGTTCCGGTACTGGGGGGTGTGTACACCGATAAACTCATCTTT. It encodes CALGESYVPVLGGVYTDKLIF.

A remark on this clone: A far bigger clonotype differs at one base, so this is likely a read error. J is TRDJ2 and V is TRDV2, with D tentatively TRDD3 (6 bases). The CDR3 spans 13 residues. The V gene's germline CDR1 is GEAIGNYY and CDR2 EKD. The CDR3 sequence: CACDTGMAARLFF. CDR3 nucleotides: TGTGCCTGTGACACGGGGATGGCAGCACGACTCTTCTTT.

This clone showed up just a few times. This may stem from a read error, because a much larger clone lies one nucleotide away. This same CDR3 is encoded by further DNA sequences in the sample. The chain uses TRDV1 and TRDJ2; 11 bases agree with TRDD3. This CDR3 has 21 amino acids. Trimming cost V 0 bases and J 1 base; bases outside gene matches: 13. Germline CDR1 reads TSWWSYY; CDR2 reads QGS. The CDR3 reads CALGELEGSYWGIFLTAQLFF. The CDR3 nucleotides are TGTGCTCTTGGGGAACTAGAGGGTTCCTACTGGGGGATATTTTTGACAGCACAACTCTTCTTT.

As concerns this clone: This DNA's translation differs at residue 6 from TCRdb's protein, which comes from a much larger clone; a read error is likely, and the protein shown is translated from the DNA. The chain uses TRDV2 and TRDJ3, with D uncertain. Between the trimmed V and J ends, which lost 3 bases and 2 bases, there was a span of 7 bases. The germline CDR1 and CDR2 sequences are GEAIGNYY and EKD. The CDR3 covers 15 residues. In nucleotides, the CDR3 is TGTGCCTGTGACTGGGAGACCTGGGACACCCGACAGATGTTTTTC. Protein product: CACDWETWDTRQMFF.

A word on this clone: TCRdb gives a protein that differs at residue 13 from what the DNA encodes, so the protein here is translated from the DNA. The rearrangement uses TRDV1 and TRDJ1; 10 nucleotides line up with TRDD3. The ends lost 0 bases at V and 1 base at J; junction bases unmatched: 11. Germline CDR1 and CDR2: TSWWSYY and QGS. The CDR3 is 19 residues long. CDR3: CALGELHLLGDPCTDKLIF. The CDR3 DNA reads TGTGCTCTTGGGGAACTTCACCTACTGGGGGATCCATGCACCGATAAACTCATCTTT.

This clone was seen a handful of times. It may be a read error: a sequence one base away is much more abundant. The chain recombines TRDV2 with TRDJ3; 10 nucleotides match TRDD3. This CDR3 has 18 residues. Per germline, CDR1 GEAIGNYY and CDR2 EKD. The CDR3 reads CACDNWGMSSWDARQMFF. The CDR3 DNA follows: TGTGCCTGTGACAACTGGGGGATGAGCTCCTGGGACGCCCGACAGATGTTTTTC.

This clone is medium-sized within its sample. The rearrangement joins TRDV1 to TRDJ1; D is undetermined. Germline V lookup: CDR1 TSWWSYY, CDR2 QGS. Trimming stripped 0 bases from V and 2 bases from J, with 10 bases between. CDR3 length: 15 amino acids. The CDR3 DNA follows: TGTGCTCTTGGGGAACTCCCTCCTCCTACCGATAAACTCATCTTT. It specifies CALGELPPPTDKLIF.

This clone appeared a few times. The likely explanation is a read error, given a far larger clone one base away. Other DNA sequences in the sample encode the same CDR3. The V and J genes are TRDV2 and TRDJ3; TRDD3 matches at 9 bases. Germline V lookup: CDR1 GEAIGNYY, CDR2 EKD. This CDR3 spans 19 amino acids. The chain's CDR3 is CACDERPTGIRWDTRQMFF. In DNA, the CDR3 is TGTGCCTGTGACGAGAGACCTACGGGGATACGCTGGGACACCCGACAAATGTTTTTC.

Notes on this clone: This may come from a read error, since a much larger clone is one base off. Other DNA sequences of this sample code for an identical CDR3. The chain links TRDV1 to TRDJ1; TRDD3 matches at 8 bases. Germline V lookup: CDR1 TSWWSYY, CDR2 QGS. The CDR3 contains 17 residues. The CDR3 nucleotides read TGTGCTCTTGGGGCTACCGTGTTGGGGGATGGCACCGATAAGCTCATCTTT. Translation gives CALGATVLGDGTDKLIF.

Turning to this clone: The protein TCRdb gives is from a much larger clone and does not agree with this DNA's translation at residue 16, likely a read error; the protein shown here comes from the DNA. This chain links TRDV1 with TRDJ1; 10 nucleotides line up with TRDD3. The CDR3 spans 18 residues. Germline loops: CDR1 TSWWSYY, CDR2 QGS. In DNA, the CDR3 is TGTGCTCTTGGGGAACTAAGTCAACTGGGGGATTTGGCAAATAAACCCATCTTT. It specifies CALGELSQLGDLANKPIF.

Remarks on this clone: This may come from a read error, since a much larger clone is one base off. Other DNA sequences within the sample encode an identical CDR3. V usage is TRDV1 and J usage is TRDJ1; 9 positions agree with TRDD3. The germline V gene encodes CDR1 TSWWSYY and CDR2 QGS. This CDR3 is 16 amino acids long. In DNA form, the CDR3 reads TGTGCTCTCGGGGAACTGGGGGACCTATACACCGATAAACTCATCTTT. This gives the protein CALGELGDLYTDKLIF.

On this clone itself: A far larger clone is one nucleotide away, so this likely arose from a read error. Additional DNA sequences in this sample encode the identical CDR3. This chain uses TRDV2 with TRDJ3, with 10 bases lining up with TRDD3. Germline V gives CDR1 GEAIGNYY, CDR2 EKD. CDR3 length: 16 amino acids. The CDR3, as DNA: TGTGCCTGTGACACTGGGGGATACCGGGACACCCGGCAGATGTTTTTC. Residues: CACDTGGYRDTRQMFF.

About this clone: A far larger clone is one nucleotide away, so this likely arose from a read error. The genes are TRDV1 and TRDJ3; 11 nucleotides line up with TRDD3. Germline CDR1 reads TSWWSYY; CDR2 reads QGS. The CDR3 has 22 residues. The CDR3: CAFGELDLVLGDMTWDTRQMFF. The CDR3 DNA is TGTGCTTTTGGGGAACTGGACCTTGTACTGGGGGATATGACCTGGGACACCCGACAGATGTTTTTC.

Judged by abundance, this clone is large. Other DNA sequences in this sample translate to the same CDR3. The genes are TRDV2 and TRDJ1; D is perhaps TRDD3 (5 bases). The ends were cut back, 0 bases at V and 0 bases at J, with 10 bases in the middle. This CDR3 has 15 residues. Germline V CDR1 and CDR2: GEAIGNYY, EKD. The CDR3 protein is CACDTVGEYTDKLIF. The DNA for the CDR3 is TGTGCCTGTGACACCGTTGGGGAATACACCGATAAACTCATCTTT.

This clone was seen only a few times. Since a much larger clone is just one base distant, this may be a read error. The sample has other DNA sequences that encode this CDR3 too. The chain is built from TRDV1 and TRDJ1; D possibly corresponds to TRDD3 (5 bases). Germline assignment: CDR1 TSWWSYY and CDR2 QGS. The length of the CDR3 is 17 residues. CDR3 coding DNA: TGTGCTCTTGGGGAACATGCCGGGATCGGGTACACCGACAAACTCATCTTT. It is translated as CALGEHAGIGYTDKLIF.

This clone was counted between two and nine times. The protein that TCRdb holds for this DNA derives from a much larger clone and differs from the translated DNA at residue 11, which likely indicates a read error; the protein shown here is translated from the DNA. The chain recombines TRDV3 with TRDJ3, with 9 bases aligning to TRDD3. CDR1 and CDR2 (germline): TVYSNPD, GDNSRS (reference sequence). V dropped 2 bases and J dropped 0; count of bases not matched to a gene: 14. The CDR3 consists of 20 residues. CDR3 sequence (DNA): TGTGCCTTTGCTTCCTTTTACTGGGGGAAGTACTCCTGGGACACCCGACAGATGTTTTTC. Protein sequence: CAFASFYWGKYSWDTRQMFF.

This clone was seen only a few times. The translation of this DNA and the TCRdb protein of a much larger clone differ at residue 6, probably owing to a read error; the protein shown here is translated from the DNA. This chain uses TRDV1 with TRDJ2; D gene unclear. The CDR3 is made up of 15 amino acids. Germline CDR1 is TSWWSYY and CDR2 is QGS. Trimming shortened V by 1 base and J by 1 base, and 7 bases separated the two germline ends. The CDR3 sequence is CALGEPMDLTAQLFF. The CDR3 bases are TGTGCTCTTGGGGAACCGATGGATTTGACAGCACAACTCTTCTTT.

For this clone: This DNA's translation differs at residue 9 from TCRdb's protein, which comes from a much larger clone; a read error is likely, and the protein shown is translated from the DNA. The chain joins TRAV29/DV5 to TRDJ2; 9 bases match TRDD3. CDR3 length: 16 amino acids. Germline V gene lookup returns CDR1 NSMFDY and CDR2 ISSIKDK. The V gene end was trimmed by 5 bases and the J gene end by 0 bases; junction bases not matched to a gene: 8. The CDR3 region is CAAGIRVPPLTAQLFF. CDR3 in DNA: TGTGCAGCGGGGATACGCGTTCCTCCTTTGACAGCACAACTCTTCTTT. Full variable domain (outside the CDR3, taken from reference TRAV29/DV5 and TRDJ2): DQQVKQNSPSLSVQEGRISILNCDYTNSMFDYFLWYKKYPAEGPTFLISISSIKDKNEDGRFTVFLNKSAKHLSLHIVPSQPGDSAVYFCAAGIRVPPLTAQLFFGKGTQLIVEP.

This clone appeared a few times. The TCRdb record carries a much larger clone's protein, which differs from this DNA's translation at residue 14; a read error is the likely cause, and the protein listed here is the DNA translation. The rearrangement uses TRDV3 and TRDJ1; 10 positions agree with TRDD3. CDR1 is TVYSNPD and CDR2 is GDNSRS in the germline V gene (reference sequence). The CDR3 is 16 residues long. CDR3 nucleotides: TGTGCCTTAACTTCCTGGGGGGATACGCAGACCGATAAACGCATCTTT. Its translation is CALTSWGDTQTDKRIF. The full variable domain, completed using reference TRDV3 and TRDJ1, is CDKVTQSSPDQTVASGSEVVLLCTYDTVYSNPDLFWYRIRPDYSFQFVFYGDNSRSEGADFTQGRFSVKHILTQKAFHLVISPVRTEDSATYYCALTSWGDTQTDKRIFGKGTRVTVEP.

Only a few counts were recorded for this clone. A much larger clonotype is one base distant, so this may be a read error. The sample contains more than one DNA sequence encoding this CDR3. CDR3 protein: CALGEFLPTRDSWDTRQMFF. For the CDR3, the DNA is TGTGCTCTTGGGGAATTCCTCCCTACCCGGGACTCCTGGGACACCCGACAGATGTTTTTC. This chain uses TRDV1 with TRDJ3; D might be TRDD2 (5 bases). V lost 2 bases and J 0 bases, leaving 17 bases between the germline ends. The CDR3 loop spans 20 amino acids. The germline V gene encodes CDR1 TSWWSYY and CDR2 QGS.

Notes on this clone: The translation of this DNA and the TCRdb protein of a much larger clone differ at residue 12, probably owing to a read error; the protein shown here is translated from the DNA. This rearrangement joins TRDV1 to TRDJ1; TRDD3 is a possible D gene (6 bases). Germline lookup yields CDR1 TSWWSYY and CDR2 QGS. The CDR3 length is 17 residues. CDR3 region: CALGELFPYVLRDRLIF. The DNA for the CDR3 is TGTGCTCTTGGGGAACTATTTCCCTACGTACTGAGGGATAGACTCATCTTT.

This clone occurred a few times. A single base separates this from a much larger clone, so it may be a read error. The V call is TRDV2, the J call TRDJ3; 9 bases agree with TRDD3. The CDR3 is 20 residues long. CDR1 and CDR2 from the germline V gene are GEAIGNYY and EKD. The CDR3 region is CARDLTGGRNGSWDTRQMFF. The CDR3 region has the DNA TGTGCCCGTGACCTCACTGGGGGAAGAAATGGCTCCTGGGACACCCGACAGATGTTTTTC.